This T cell receptor beta chain was identified in a study of blood T cell repertoires in COVID-19. The wider study: The United States, Italy and Spain supplied acute and convalescent COVID-19 samples. PBMCs, B-cell-depleted T cells, or T cells provided the cDNA or gDNA that made up the material.

CDR1 and CDR2 from the germline V gene are MGHRA and YSYEKL. The CDR3 consists of 16 residues. V was trimmed by 2 bases and J by 8 bases, leaving 16 bases between them. Per the study methods: Nucleated cell number was recorded as an estimate derived from reference gene primer amplification. Sequencing was performed with immunoSEQ multiplex PCR; in TCRdb, only in-frame clones are kept and a portion is missing. V and J calls and clone size are as listed in that table; D and trimming were resolved from the DNA. The table includes about 290,000 clones, 89% detected once. This chain joins TRBV4-1 and TRBJ1-6; perhaps TRBD1 as D (6 bases). The sequence derives from a woman in her thirties or forties who had recovered from COVID-19. What was sequenced was peripheral blood. CDR3 residues: CASSQWGQGLHSPLHF. DNA for the CDR3: TGCGCCAGCAGCCAATGGGGGCAGGGATTACATTCACCCCTCCACTTT.